The 6 T cell receptor beta chains below come from one sample, sequenced in a study of Ad26.COV2.S vaccination and SARS-CoV-2 variants. The assay was immunoSEQ multiplex PCR, and TCRdb's table has in-frame clones only and misses some. The table shows under 500,000 clones, with roughly 90% occurring only once. Noted treatment: roughly 18 received Ad26.COV2.S at low or high dose, single or two shots; several received placebo; per-sample allocation not given. After the first vaccine or placebo injection, samples were drawn on day 63. The sample was peripheral blood, taken in a trial of Ad26.COV2.S vaccine versus placebo. Source of these receptors: a person aged 18-65 years who received the Ad26.COV2.S COVID-19 vaccine or a placebo.

The chain is built from TRBV4-1 and TRBJ1-2, with D perhaps TRBD1 (5 bases). CDR3 length: 14 residues. The ends were cut back, 0 bases at V and 8 bases at J, with 13 bases in the middle. The germline gives CDR1 MGHRA, CDR2 YSYEKL. CDR3 protein: CASSQDRRGGGYTF. CDR3 coding DNA: TGCGCCAGCAGCCAAGATCGGAGGGGAGGCGGCTACACCTTC.

This chain uses TRBV19 with TRBJ2-1, with 10 bases lining up with TRBD2. Germline V gives CDR1 LNHDA, CDR2 SQIVND (reference sequence). Trimming cost V 0 bases and J 7 bases; bases outside gene matches: 6. The CDR3 contains 16 residues. The CDR3 bases are TGTGCCAGTAGTATAGATTTAGGACTAGCGGCAAATGAGCAGTTCTTC. This codes for CASSIDLGLAANEQFF.

This chain uses TRBV7-2 with TRBJ2-1; D is uncertain. Germline CDR1 reads SGHTA; CDR2 reads FQGNSA. This CDR3 has 15 amino acids. V was clipped by 1 base and J by 7 bases, with 14 bases between them. The CDR3 spells CASSLGFLQANEQFF. DNA of the CDR3: TGTGCCAGCAGCTTAGGGTTCCTCCAGGCGAATGAGCAGTTCTTC.

The chain joins TRBV19 to TRBJ1-5, with D uncertain. The CDR3 sequence is 14 residues long. The germline V gene encodes CDR1 LNHDA and CDR2 SQIVND (reference sequence). Trimming stripped 4 bases from V and 2 bases from J, with 9 bases between. CDR3: CASSNWAGNQPQHF. CDR3 nucleotide sequence: TGTGCCAGTAGTAATTGGGCCGGCAATCAGCCCCAGCATTTT.

The gene calls are TRBV19 and TRBJ2-1, with TRBD2 matching over 13 bases. The CDR3 has 16 residues. Unmatched junction bases numbered 6, after V lost 4 bases and J lost 6 bases. Germline loops: CDR1 LNHDA, CDR2 SQIVND (reference sequence). CDR3 nucleotide sequence: TGTGCCAGTAGTACAGCGACTAGCGGGGGGCTCAATGAGCAGTTCTTC. This encodes CASSTATSGGLNEQFF.

This chain joins TRBV24-1 and TRBJ2-1; 7 nucleotides match TRBD1. V shed 2 bases, J shed 11 bases, and the junction held 14 bases outside the gene matches. This CDR3 has 16 amino acids. The germline V gene encodes CDR1 KGHDR and CDR2 SFDVKD. CDR3 sequence: CATSDSSGTATKKQFF. CDR3 in DNA: TGTGCCACCAGTGATTCATCCGGGACAGCTACCAAGAAGCAGTTCTTC.